Listed below are T cell receptor beta chains from one sample, sequenced in a study of T cell responses to AZD1222 COVID-19 vaccine. Method: immunoSEQ multiplex PCR; TCRdb's copy keeps in-frame clones and lacks some. Of 65,000 to 80,000 clones listed, around 82% are singletons. Sequences were derived from peripheral blood, sampled 28 days after the second AZD1222 dose. The receptors derive from an adult who received the AZD1222 COVID-19 vaccine. Each CDR3 is given with its conserved first and last residue. Fields, in order: V gene, J gene, clone size, D gene, CDR3 DNA, CDR3 protein. The D gene is left open where the match is weak. Rows may omit the clone size; those that give it use once, few, many or a size class.

>TRBV28|TRBJ2-3|.|.
TGTGCCAGCAACCGGGTCCCCGATACGCAGTATTTT
CASNRVPDTQYF
>TRBV11-2|TRBJ2-1|.|TRBD2
TGTGCCAGCAGCTTACGGCTAGCGGGGAACAATGAGCAGTTCTTC
CASSLRLAGNNEQFF
>TRBV20-1|TRBJ1-4|.|.
TGCAGTGCGGGGGCCGTACGAAAACTGTTTTTT
CSAGAVRKLFF
>TRBV7-8|TRBJ2-1|.|TRBD2
TGTGCCAGCAGCTTAGGGGGACTAGCGGGGAGCTCCTACAATGAGCAGTTCTTC
CASSLGGLAGSSYNEQFF
>TRBV7-9|TRBJ1-2|.|.
TGTGCCAGCAGCTTAGGGACAAACTATGGCTACACCTTC
CASSLGTNYGYTF
>TRBV7-2|TRBJ1-1|few|.
TGTGCCAGCAGCTTAGAGGGGGGCCGGGAGGCTTTCTTT
CASSLEGGREAFF
>TRBV9|TRBJ2-7|.|.
TGTGCCAGCAGCCCAGCCGGTTCGGGCCTCTACGAGCAGTACTTC
CASSPAGSGLYEQYF
>TRBV28|TRBJ1-2|.|TRBD1
TGTGCCAGCAGTTTATACGGACAGGGGGTAAATGGCTACACCTTC
CASSLYGQGVNGYTF
>TRBV5-1|TRBJ1-2|.|TRBD1
TGCGCCAGCAGCCTGGGACAGGGGGCAAATGGCTACACCTTC
CASSLGQGANGYTF
>TRBV7-2|TRBJ2-1|.|TRBD2
TGTGCCAGCAGCAATAGCGGGAGGGCCTTTGATGAGCAGTTCTTC
CASSNSGRAFDEQFF
>TRBV19|TRBJ1-5|.|.
TGTGCCAGTAGCCTGACAAGGGGCAATCAGCCCCAGCATTTT
CASSLTRGNQPQHF
>TRBV19|TRBJ1-5|.|TRBD1
TGTGCCACCCGAGGACAGGGGCATCAGCCCCAGCATTTT
CATRGQGHQPQHF
>TRBV6-5|TRBJ1-5|.|.
TGTGCCAGCGGGAGTGACAGCAATCAGCCCCAGCATTTT
CASGSDSNQPQHF
>TRBV7-2|TRBJ1-4|.|TRBD1
TGTGCCAGCAGCTGGACAGGGAATGAAAAACTGTTTTTT
CASSWTGNEKLFF
>TRBV27|TRBJ1-4|.|.
TGTGCCAGCAGTCTTTGGGGGGCGACTAATGAAAAACTGTTTTTT
CASSLWGATNEKLFF
>TRBV24-1|TRBJ2-5|few|.
TGTGCCACCAGTGATTCCCCTGGAGAGACCCAGTACTTC
CATSDSPGETQYF
>TRBV15|TRBJ2-7|.|.
TGTGCCACCAGCAGAGGGGTTCTAGCGAACTACGAGCAGTACTTC
CATSRGVLANYEQYF
>TRBV11-2|TRBJ2-1|.|TRBD2
TGTGCCAGCAGCCCTAGCGGGGGCTACAATGAGCAGTTCTTC
CASSPSGGYNEQFF
>TRBV6-5|TRBJ1-2|.|.
TGTGCCAGCACCTCCGGAGGCCCAGGGAACTATGGCTACACCTTC
CASTSGGPGNYGYTF
>TRBV7-9|TRBJ1-1|.|.
TGTGCCAGCAGCTTGTTTGGGACGAAAGGGACTGAAGCTTTCTTT
CASSLFGTKGTEAFF
>TRBV4-2|TRBJ2-1|once|.
TGTGCCAGCAGCCAATCTATTAGCGTACACTACAATGAGCAGTTCTTC
CASSQSISVHYNEQFF
>TRBV30|TRBJ1-5|.|TRBD1
TGTGCCTGGTCACAGGGGAGGGGGAATCAGCCCCAGCATTTT
CAWSQGRGNQPQHF
>TRBV28|TRBJ1-2|.|.
TGTGCCAGCAGTTTACCCAGTGGGCAGATAGGCTACACCTTC
CASSLPSGQIGYTF
>TRBV23-1|TRBJ1-6|few|.
TGCGCCAGCACCATCCCCCCGCAGTTCCGAAGGAACTATAATTCACCCCTCCACTTT
CASTIPPQFRRNYNSPLHF
>TRBV18|TRBJ2-3|.|.
TGTGCCAGCTCACCCGGGACCCGGGCAGATACGCAGTATTTT
CASSPGTRADTQYF